These T cell receptor beta chains were read from a single sample in a study of OX40 agonist ivuxolimab in advanced cancers. Here immunoSEQ multiplex PCR was the method, and the copy in TCRdb shows in-frame clones only, minus some. This sample has 40,000 or so clones, with 80% to 90% found just once. The sample in question was CD4+ or CD8+ T cells sorted from blood, obtained in a trial of the OX40 agonist ivuxolimab. These receptors all come from an adult with an advanced solid tumor such as melanoma, head and neck, liver or kidney cancer. Each CDR3 is given without its conserved first and last residue. The D gene is left open where the match is weak.

D | J | V | CDR3
TRBD2 | TRBJ2-1 | TRBV6-6 | ASSGTSGRSYNEQF
NA | TRBJ2-1 | TRBV5-1 | ASSLGHVSYNEQF
NA | TRBJ1-1 | TRBV6-1 | ASSERGYNTEAF
NA | TRBJ2-2 | TRBV7-3 | ASGVGGARTGELF
NA | TRBJ1-4 | TRBV10-3 | AISESEAGKLF
NA | TRBJ1-5 | TRBV5-1 | ASSLEGPNQPQH
NA | TRBJ2-5 | TRBV5-1 | ASSLPGDETQY
NA | TRBJ2-1 | TRBV6-6 | ASSYLGQYNEQF
NA | NA | TRBV28 | ASSLGNEQY
NA | TRBJ1-2 | TRBV2 | ASTVANYGYT
NA | TRBJ2-7 | TRBV4-3 | ASSHLRDSYEQY
NA | TRBJ2-2 | TRBV7-8 | ASSTNAHISNTGELF
NA | TRBJ1-2 | TRBV29-1 | SVTTYTGANYGYT
TRBD2 | TRBJ2-1 | TRBV13 | ASRSGTSVNEQF
NA | TRBJ1-1 | TRBV7-9 | ASSERTANTEAF
TRBD2 | TRBJ2-1 | TRBV7-9 | ASSLGAGGDEQF
TRBD1 | TRBJ1-1 | TRBV6-6 | ASSFPGQSMNTEAF
NA | TRBJ1-2 | TRBV7-3 | ASSLTADYGYT
NA | TRBJ1-5 | TRBV11-2 | ASSTTGGGQPQH
NA | TRBJ1-3 | TRBV5-5 | ASSLGSGNTIY
NA | TRBJ1-6 | TRBV5-1 | ASSLAGGGIGSPLH
NA | TRBJ2-5 | TRBV19 | ASNQEGGLNQETQY
NA | TRBJ2-3 | TRBV29-1 | SVEGRAPDTQY
TRBD1 | TRBJ1-5 | TRBV6-6 | ASSYNRGQPQH
NA | TRBJ1-6 | TRBV9 | ASSADPTGSPLH
NA | TRBJ1-4 | TRBV6-1 | ASSEVALREKLF
NA | TRBJ2-2 | TRBV19 | ASSIWETGELF
NA | TRBJ2-5 | TRBV6-1 | ASSRPLRQENQY
NA | TRBJ2-7 | TRBV20-1 | SARGGWEQY
NA | TRBJ1-1 | TRBV10-2 | ASSPSAGGDTEAF
NA | TRBJ1-1 | TRBV30 | AWSVQGWTEAF
TRBD2 | TRBJ2-3 | TRBV19 | ASSTPGLADTDTQY
NA | TRBJ1-4 | TRBV10-3 | AISDQGSEKLF
NA | TRBJ2-3 | TRBV6-4 | ASSDSPGDTQY
TRBD1 | TRBJ2-3 | TRBV4-1 | ASSQPGQGTDTQY
NA | TRBJ1-1 | TRBV6-4 | ASRTRVGTEAF
NA | TRBJ1-1 | TRBV2 | ASSVGGGTF
TRBD2 | TRBJ2-7 | TRBV19 | ASTSGTSASYEQY
TRBD1 | TRBJ2-2 | TRBV11-3 | ASSWTGDGELF
NA | TRBJ2-1 | TRBV2 | ASNPDNNEQF